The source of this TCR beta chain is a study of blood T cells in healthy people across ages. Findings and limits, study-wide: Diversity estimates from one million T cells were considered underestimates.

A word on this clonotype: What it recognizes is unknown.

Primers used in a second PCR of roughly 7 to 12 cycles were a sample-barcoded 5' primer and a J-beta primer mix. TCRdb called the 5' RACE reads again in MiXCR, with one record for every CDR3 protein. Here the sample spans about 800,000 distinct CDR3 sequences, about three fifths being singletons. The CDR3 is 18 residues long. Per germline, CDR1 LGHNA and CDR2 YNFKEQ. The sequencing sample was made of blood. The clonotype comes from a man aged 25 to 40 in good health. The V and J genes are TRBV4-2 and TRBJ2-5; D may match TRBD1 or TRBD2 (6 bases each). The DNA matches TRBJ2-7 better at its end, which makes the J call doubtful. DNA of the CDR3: TGTGCCAGCAGCCAACCCTCCGGGGGCAATTATCTAAACTACGAGCAGTACTTC. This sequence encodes CASSQPSGGNYLNYEQYF.